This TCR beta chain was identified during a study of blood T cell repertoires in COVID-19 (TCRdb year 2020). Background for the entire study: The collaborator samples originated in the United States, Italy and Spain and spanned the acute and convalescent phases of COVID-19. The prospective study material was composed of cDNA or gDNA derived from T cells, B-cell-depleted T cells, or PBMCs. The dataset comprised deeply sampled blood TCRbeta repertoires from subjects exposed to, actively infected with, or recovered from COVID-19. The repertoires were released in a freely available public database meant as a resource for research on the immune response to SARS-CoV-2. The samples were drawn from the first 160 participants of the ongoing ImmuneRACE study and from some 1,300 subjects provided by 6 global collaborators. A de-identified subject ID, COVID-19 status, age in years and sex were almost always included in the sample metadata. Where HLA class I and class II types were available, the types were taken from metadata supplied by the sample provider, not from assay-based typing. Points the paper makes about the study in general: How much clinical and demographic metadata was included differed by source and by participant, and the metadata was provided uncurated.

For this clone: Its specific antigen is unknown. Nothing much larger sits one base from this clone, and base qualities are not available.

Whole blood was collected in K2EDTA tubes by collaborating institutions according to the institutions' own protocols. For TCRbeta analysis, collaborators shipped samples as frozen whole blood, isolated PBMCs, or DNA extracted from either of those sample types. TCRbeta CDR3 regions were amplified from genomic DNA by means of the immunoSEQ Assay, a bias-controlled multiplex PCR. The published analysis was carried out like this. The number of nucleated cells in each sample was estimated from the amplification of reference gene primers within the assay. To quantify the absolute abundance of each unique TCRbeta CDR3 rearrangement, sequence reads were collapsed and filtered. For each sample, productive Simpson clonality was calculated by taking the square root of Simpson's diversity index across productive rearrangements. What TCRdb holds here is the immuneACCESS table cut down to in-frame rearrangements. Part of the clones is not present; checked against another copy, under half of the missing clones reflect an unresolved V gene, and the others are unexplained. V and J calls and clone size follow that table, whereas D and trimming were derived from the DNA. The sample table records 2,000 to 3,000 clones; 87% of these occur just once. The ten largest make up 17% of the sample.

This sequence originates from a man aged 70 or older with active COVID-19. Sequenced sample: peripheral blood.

The CDR3 loop reads CASSNGNGIPDTQYF. In nucleotides, the sequence is TGTGCCAGCAGCAATGGTAACGGTATCCCAGATACGCAGTATTTT. The V and J segments used are TRBV21-1 and TRBJ2-3; no DNA check was done on the table's D call, TRBD2. TRBV21-1 counts as a pseudogene. The CDR3 runs 15 amino acids, cysteine and phenylalanine included. The retained sequence is limited to the CDR3, 45 bases, with the frame set at the first base.